Presented here are 17 T cell receptor beta chains from one specimen sequenced in a study of cytomegalovirus exposure and HLA in healthy donors. The PCR ran on 60 Vbeta and 13 Jbeta primers. The data were produced by immunoSEQ multiplex PCR, yet TCRdb's version contains in-frame clones alone and is incomplete. The data show some 180,000 clones, 80% to 90% seen once. The material sequenced was PBMCs. Receptors originate from a man in his forties in good health and CMV-seropositive.

The rearrangement links TRBV28 to TRBJ1-5; 7 bases are a match to TRBD1. V gave up 5 bases and J gave up 2 bases; unmatched junction bases: 3. The CDR3 is 14 residues long. Germline CDR1 is MDHEN and CDR2 is SYDVKM. CDR3 in DNA: TGTGCCAGCAGTACAGGGGTCGGCAATCAGCCCCAGCATTTT. Amino acids: CASSTGVGNQPQHF.

The DNA of the CDR3 is TGTGCCAGCTCACCTAATAGCGGGAACACTGAAGCTTTCTTT. Its translation is CASSPNSGNTEAFF. V is TRBV18 and J is TRBJ1-1, with D unresolved. V was shortened by 3 bases and J by 1 base, with 9 bases between the two germline ends. Looked up from germline, CDR1 is KGHSH and CDR2 is LQKENI. This CDR3 region has 14 residues.

V is TRBV28 and J is TRBJ1-1; no clear D gene. The germline V and J ends were trimmed by 0 bases and 4 bases, with 12 bases remaining between them. In germline, CDR1 is MDHEN, CDR2 SYDVKM. CDR3 length: 15 amino acids. The DNA for the CDR3 is TGTGCCAGCAGTTTATGGTGGAGAGGAACCACTGAAGCTTTCTTT. Translated, it gives CASSLWWRGTTEAFF. Full variable domain (remainder filled in from reference TRBV28 and TRBJ1-1): DVKVTQSSRYLVKRTGEKVFLECVQDMDHENMFWYRQDPGLGLRLIYFSYDVKMKEKGDIPEGYSVSREKKERFSLILESASTNQTSMYLCASSLWWRGTTEAFFGQGTRLTVV.

This clone showed up just once. The rearrangement uses TRBV28 and TRBJ2-7; D possibly corresponds to TRBD2 (5 bases). Trimming shortened V by 8 bases and J by 0 bases, and 8 bases separated the two germline ends. This CDR3 is built from 12 residues. Germline V gene sequence: CDR1 MDHEN, CDR2 SYDVKM. CDR3 nucleotide sequence: TGTGCCAGCGGAGAGGGCTCCTACGAGCAGTACTTC. Translating it yields CASGEGSYEQYF.

The sample holds a few counts of this clone. The chain couples TRBV30 to TRBJ1-1, with D possibly TRBD1 on 6 matching bases. The V end lost 0 bases, the J end lost 6 bases, and 11 bases lay between the germline ends. CDR3 length: 13 amino acids. Germline CDR1 GTSNPN, CDR2 SVGIG (reference sequence). The CDR3 region has the DNA TGTGCCTGGAGTGTAAAGGGGGTAGCTGAAGCTTTCTTT. This codes for CAWSVKGVAEAFF.

The table lists this clone with a count of one. The chain joins TRBV27 to TRBJ2-5; tentatively, D is TRBD2 (5 bases). V gave up 7 bases and J gave up 3 bases, with 15 bases separating them. The CDR3 totals 14 residues. CDR1 and CDR2 from the germline V gene are MNHEY and SMNVEV (reference sequence). The CDR3 nucleotides read TGTGCCAGCAACCCCCGCGAGGGCAAAGAGACCCAGTACTTC. This sequence encodes CASNPREGKETQYF.

The chain combines TRBV5-1 with TRBJ2-3; D gene ambiguous. Trimming shortened V by 2 bases and J by 6 bases, and 7 bases separated the two germline ends. The CDR3 consists of 12 residues. The germline CDR1 and CDR2 sequences are SGHRS and YFSETQ. CDR3 nucleotide sequence: TGCGCCAGCAGCTTATCAGTGGATACGCAGTATTTT. Protein sequence: CASSLSVDTQYF.

This clone showed up just once. The chain uses TRBV5-1 and TRBJ1-2; possible D gene TRBD1, 5 bases. The germline CDR1 and CDR2 sequences are SGHRS and YFSETQ. V lost 4 bases and J lost 4, with 14 bases in between. CDR3 length equals 14 residues. The CDR3 coding sequence is TGCGCCAGCAGCATAGGACAAGGCGGCTATGGCTACACCTTC. It codes for CASSIGQGGYGYTF.

The V and J genes are TRBV5-6 and TRBJ2-3; D gene ambiguous. V shed 4 bases and J shed 1 base, with 10 bases lying between them. Per the germline V gene, CDR1 is SGHDT and CDR2 is YYEEEE. The CDR3 loop spans 14 amino acids. CDR3 sequence reads: CASSKTGGTDTQYF. The CDR3, as DNA: TGTGCCAGCAGCAAAACCGGAGGCACAGATACGCAGTATTTT.

The CDR3 reads CASSLSTGYNEQFF. CDR3 DNA sequence: TGTGCCAGCAGTTTATCAACGGGATACAATGAGCAGTTCTTC. The genes are TRBV28 and TRBJ2-1, with D possibly matching TRBD2 (5 bases). CDR1 and CDR2 (germline): MDHEN, SYDVKM. CDR3 size: 14 residues. V was cut by 1 base and J by 4 bases, with 8 bases left in between.

The genes are TRBV7-9 and TRBJ2-7; perhaps TRBD1 as D (6 bases). Trimming left V 5 bases short and J 2 bases short, with 16 bases between. The CDR3 is made up of 15 amino acids. The germline V gene has CDR1 SEHNR and CDR2 FQNEAQ (reference sequence). The CDR3 DNA reads TGTGCCAGCAGCCGAGGTATGGGGGCCGCCTACGAGCAGTACTTC. As protein: CASSRGMGAAYEQYF. The entire variable domain, with the rest obtained from reference TRBV7-9 and TRBJ2-7, is as follows: DTGVSQNPRHKITKRGQNVTFRCDPISEHNRLYWYRQTLGQGPEFLTYFQNEAQLEKSRLLSDRFSAERPKGSFSTLEIQRTEQGDSAMYLCASSRGMGAAYEQYFGPGTRLTVT.

V gene TRBV6-5 combines with J gene TRBJ1-1; possible D gene TRBD1, 5 bases. Trimming stripped 6 bases from V and 11 bases from J, with 22 bases between. Per germline, CDR1 MNHEY and CDR2 SVGAGI. The CDR3 totals 14 residues. CDR3: CASRRSRRQREAFF. CDR3 nucleotides: TGTGCCAGCAGACGGTCCCGTAGACAGAGAGAGGCTTTCTTT.

This chain connects TRBV13 to TRBJ2-7; TRBD2 agrees at 7 bases. The CDR3 covers 17 residues. V shed 5 bases, J shed 1 base, and the junction held 14 bases outside the gene matches. Germline V gene lookup returns CDR1 PRHDT and CDR2 FYEKMQ (reference sequence). CDR3 coding DNA: TGTGCCAGCAGCCTCTGGGGGGGAACGATAGGATCCTACGAGCAGTACTTC. The encoded protein is CASSLWGGTIGSYEQYF.

Comments on this clone: Its ends do not fully match the called genes, so a read error is possible. V gene TRBV7-9 combines with J gene TRBJ2-7; 7 positions agree with TRBD1. The CDR3 runs to 15 residues. Germline values: CDR1 SEHNR, CDR2 FQNEAQ (reference sequence). In DNA, the CDR3 is TGTTCCAGCAGCCAACACCGGGACAGCTCCTACGAGCAGTACTTC. Residues: CSSSQHRDSSYEQYF.

About this clone itself: This sample also contains other DNA sequences that code for the same CDR3. The chain carries TRBV5-5 and TRBJ1-5; D gene uncertain. This CDR3 comprises 15 residues. Germline V gene sequence: CDR1 SGHKS, CDR2 YYEKEE (reference sequence). V was shortened by 0 bases and J by 0 bases, with 7 bases between the two germline ends. Written as DNA, the CDR3 is TGTGCCAGCAGCTTGGCTGGAGTTAGCAATCAGCCCCAGCATTTT. Protein: CASSLAGVSNQPQHF.

This chain links TRBV6-5 with TRBJ2-1; TRBD2 might be the D (6 bases). Germline V gene data show CDR1 as MNHEY and CDR2 as SVGAGI. V was pared by 0 bases and J by 8 bases, with 8 bases between. The CDR3 extends over 13 amino acids. DNA for the CDR3: TGTGCCAGCAGTTACTCGACTAGGGATGAGCAGTTCTTC. This sequence encodes CASSYSTRDEQFF.

The genes are TRBV28 and TRBJ1-5; TRBD1 matches at 11 bases. The CDR3 loop spans 15 amino acids. V shed 7 bases, J shed 7 bases, and the junction held 9 bases outside the gene matches. The germline V gene encodes CDR1 MDHEN and CDR2 SYDVKM. The CDR3 sequence is CASTFGQGAWQPQHF. The DNA of the CDR3 is TGTGCCAGCACCTTCGGACAGGGGGCTTGGCAGCCCCAGCATTTT.